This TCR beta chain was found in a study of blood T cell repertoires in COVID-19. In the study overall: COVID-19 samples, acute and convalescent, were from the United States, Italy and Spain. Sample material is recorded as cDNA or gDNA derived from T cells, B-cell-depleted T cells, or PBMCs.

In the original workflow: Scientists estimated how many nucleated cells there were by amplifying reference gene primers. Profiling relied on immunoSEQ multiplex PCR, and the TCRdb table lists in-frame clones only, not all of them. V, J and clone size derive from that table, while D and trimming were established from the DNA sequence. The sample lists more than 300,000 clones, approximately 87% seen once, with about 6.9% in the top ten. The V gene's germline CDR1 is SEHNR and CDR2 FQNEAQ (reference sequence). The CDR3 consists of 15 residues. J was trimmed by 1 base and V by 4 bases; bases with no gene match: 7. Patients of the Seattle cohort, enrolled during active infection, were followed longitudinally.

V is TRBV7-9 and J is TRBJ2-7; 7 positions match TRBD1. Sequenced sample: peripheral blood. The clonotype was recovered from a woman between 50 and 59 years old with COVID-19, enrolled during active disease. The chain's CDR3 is CASSSTGVTSYEQYF. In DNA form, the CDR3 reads TGTGCCAGCAGCTCAACAGGGGTAACGTCCTACGAGCAGTACTTC.